This T cell receptor (beta chain) was identified during a study of PD-1 blockade in classical Hodgkin lymphoma. Repertoires were generated with immunoSEQ multiplex PCR, while TCRdb's copy carries only in-frame clones and drops some. Of approximately 44,000 clones listed, about 71% are singletons. Exposure to brentuximab vedotin varied, and each patient had relapsed following autologous stem cell transplantation. CDR3 length: 13 amino acids. Germline V gene lookup returns CDR1 SGDLS and CDR2 YYNGEE. V lost 4 bases and J 8 bases, leaving 12 bases between the germline ends. Sequenced material: peripheral blood mononuclear cells (PBMCs), taken at baseline. This sequence joins TRBV9 and TRBJ1-4; D gene ambiguous. This receptor was identified in a human donor with classical Hodgkin lymphoma. DNA for the CDR3: TGTGCCAGCAGCCCAGACCGGGGAGAAAAACTGTTTTTT. As protein: CASSPDRGEKLFF. Drawing the rest from reference TRBV9 and TRBJ1-4, the complete variable domain is DSGVTQTPKHLITATGQRVTLRCSPRSGDLSVYWYQQSLDQGLQFLIQYYNGEERAKGNILERFSAQQFPDLHSELNLSSLELGDSALYFCASSPDRGEKLFFGSGTQLSVL.